This TCR beta chain was profiled in a study of T-cell reconstitution after alpha-beta-depleted transplantation in children (dated by TCRdb to the mid-2010s). For the study in its entirety: Using TCR repertoire profiling, the study quantitatively followed how T-cell immune reconstitution unfolded in children after TCRalphabeta/CD19-depleted allogeneic hematopoietic cell transplantation.

The germline V gene specifies MNHNS as CDR1 and SASEGT as CDR2. V loses 6 bases of germline sequence and J loses 6 bases, and the interval between the two ends is 12 bases. CDR3 length: 13 amino acids, cysteine to phenylalanine. Of all the DNA, just the CDR3 is kept, 39 bases in frame from base 1. The receptor library was made with PCR. Sequencing was carried out with an Illumina HiSeq 2500. TCR library preparation used molecular barcoding, with unique molecular identifiers applied to normalize quantification of the TCRbeta repertoire. TCRdb's own reprocessing of the public reads used fastp at Q25 and MiXCR and kept productive beta chains. Rows are combined by CDR3 protein, so each entry shows the most common genes and DNA. The sample table records about 610,000 distinct CDR3 sequences; more than 9% of these occur just once. The top ten hold around 4% of the sample. A remark on this clonotype: Its antigen is still unknown. No per-base quality is available; no much larger clone lies one base away.

The input for sequencing was PBMCs from the stem cell graft donor, taken from the stem cell graft. The source of this sequence is a human donor who donated a stem cell graft to a child with acute myeloid leukemia. The chain was built from TRBV6-1 and TRBJ1-5, with the identity of the D gene unclear. The CDR3 here reads CASRNRPGQPQHF. The DNA reads as follows: TGTGCCAGCAGGAATCGGCCGGGTCAGCCCCAGCATTTT.